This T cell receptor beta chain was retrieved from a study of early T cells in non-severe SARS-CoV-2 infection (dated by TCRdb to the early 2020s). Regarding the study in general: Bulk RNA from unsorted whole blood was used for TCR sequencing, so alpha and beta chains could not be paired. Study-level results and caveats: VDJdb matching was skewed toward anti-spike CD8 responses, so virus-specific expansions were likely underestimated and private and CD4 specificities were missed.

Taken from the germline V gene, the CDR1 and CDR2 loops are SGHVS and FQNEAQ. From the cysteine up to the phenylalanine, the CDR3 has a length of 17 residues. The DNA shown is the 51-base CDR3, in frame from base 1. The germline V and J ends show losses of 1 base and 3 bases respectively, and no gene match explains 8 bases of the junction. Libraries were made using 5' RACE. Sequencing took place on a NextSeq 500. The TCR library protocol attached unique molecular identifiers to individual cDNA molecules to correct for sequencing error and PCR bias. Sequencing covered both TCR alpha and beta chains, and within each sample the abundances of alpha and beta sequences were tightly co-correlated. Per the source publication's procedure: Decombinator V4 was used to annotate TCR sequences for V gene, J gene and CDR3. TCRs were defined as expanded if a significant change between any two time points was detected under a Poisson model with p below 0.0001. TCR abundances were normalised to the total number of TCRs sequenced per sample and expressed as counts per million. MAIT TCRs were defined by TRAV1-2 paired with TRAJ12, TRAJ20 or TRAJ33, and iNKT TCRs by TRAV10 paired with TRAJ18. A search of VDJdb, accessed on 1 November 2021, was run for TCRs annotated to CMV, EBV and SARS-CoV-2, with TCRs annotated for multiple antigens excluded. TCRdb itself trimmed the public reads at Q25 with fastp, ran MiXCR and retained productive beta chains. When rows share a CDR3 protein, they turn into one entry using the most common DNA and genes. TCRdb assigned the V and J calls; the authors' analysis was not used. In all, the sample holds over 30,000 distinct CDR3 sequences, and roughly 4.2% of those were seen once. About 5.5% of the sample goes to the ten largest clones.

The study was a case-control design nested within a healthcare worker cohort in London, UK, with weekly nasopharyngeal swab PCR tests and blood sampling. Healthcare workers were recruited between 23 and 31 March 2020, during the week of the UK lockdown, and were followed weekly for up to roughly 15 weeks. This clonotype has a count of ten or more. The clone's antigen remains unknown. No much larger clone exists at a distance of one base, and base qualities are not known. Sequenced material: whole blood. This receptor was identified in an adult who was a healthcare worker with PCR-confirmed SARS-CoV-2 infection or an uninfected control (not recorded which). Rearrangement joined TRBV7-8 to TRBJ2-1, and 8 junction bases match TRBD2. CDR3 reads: CASSLGQFSGVYNEQFF. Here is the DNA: TGTGCCAGCAGCTTAGGGCAATTTAGCGGGGTCTACAATGAGCAGTTCTTC.